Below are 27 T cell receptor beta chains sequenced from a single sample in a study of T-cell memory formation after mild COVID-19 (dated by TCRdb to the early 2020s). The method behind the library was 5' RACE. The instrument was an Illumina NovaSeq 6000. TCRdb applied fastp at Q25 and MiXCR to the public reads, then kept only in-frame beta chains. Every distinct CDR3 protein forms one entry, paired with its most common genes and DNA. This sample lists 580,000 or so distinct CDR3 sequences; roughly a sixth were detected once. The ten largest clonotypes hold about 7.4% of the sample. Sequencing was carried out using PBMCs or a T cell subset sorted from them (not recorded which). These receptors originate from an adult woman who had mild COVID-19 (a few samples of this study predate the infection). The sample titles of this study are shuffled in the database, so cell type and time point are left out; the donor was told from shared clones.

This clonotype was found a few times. The CDR3 bases are TGTGCCAGCAGTTCAGGGAGGAGAATGGGGATCAATGAGCAGTTCTTC. Its translation: CASSSGRRMGINEQFF. The chain carries TRBV12-3 or TRBV12-4 and TRBJ2-1; a weak D match, TRBD2 (6 bases). This CDR3 contains 16 residues. Trimming took off 4 bases at V and 6 bases at J, with 19 bases between the two ends.

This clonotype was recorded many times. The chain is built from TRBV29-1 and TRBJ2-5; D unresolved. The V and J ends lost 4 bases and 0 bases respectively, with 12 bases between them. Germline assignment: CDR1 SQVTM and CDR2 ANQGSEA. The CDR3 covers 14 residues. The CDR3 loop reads CSVAQSHHQETQYF. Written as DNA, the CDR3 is TGCAGCGTTGCCCAATCACATCACCAAGAGACCCAGTACTTC. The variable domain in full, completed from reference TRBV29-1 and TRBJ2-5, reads SAVISQKPSRDICQRGTSLTIQCQVDSQVTMMFWYRQQPGQSLTLIATANQGSEATYESGFVIDKFPISRPNLTFSTLTVSNMSPEDSSIYLCSVAQSHHQETQYFGPGTRLLVL.

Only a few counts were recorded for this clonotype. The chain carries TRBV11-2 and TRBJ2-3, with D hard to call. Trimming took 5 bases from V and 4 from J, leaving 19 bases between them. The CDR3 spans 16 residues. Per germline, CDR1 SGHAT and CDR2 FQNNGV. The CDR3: CASSQSDARIADTQYF. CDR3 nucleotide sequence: TGTGCCAGCAGCCAATCGGACGCCAGAATAGCAGATACGCAGTATTTT.

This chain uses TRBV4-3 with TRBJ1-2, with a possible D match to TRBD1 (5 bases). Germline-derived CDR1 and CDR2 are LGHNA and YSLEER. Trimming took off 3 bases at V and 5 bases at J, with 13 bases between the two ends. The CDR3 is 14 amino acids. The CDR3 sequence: CASSHSGTSYGYTF. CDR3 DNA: TGCGCCAGCAGCCATTCAGGGACTAGTTATGGCTACACCTTC.

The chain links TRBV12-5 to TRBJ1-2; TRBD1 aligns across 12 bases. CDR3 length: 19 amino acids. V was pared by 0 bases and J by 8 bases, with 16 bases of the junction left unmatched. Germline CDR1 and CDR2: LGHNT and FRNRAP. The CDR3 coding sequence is TGTGCTAGTGGTTTGGTACTCGGGACAGGGGGCGCGCACATGAGCGGCTACACCTTC. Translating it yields CASGLVLGTGGAHMSGYTF. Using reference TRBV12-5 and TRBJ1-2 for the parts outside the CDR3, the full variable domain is DARVTQTPRHKVTEMGQEVTMRCQPILGHNTVFWYRQTMMQGLELLAYFRNRAPLDDSGMPKDRFSAEMPDATLATLKIQPSEPRDSAVYFCASGLVLGTGGAHMSGYTFGSGTRLTVV.

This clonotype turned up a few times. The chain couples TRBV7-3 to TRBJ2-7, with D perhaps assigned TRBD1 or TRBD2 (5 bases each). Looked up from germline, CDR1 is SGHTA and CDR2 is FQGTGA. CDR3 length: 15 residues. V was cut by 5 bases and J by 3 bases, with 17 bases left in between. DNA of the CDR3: TGTGCCAGCAGCCAGGGTCCGGGATCCAACTACGAGCAGTACTTC. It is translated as CASSQGPGSNYEQYF.

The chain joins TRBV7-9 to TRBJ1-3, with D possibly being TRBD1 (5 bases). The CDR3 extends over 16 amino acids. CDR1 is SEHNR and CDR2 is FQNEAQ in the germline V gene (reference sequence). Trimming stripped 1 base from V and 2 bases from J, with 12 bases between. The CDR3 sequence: CASSLGVRGAGNTIYF. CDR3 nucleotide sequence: TGTGCCAGCAGCTTAGGAGTAAGGGGAGCTGGAAACACCATATATTTT.

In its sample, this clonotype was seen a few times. The CDR3 nucleotides are TGTGCCAGCAGCTTAGGGCTCCTTCAGGGACAGGGGTTCTCCTACGAGCAGTACTTC. Encoded protein: CASSLGLLQGQGFSYEQYF. The J gene is TRBJ2-7, the V gene TRBV7-8; 10 nucleotides line up with TRBD1. V lost 1 base to trimming and J lost 0 bases; unmatched junction nucleotides: 12. The CDR3 has 19 residues. The germline CDR1 and CDR2 sequences are SGHVS and FQNEAQ. Variable domain in full (rest from reference TRBV7-8 and TRBJ2-7): GAGVSQSPRYKVAKRGQDVALRCDPISGHVSLFWYQQALGQGPEFLTYFQNEAQLDKSGLPSDRFFAERPEGSVSTLKIQRTQQEDSAVYLCASSLGLLQGQGFSYEQYFGPGTRLTVT.

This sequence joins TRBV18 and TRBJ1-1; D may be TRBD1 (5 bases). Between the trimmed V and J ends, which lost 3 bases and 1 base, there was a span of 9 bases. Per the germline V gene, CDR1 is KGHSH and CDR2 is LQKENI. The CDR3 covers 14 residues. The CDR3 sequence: CASSPGGWNTEAFF. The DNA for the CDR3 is TGTGCCAGCTCACCCGGGGGGTGGAACACTGAAGCTTTCTTT. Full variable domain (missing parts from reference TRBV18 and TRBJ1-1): NAGVMQNPRHLVRRRGQEARLRCSPMKGHSHVYWYRQLPEEGLKFMVYLQKENIIDESGMPKERFSAEFPKEGPSILRIQQVVRGDSAAYFCASSPGGWNTEAFFGQGTRLTVV.

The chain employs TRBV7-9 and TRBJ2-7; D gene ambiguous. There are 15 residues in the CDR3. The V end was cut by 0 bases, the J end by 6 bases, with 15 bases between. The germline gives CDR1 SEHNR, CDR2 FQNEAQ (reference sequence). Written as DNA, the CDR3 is TGTGCCAGCAGCTTAGCTGATTTAGGGTCCACCGAGCAGTACTTC. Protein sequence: CASSLADLGSTEQYF.

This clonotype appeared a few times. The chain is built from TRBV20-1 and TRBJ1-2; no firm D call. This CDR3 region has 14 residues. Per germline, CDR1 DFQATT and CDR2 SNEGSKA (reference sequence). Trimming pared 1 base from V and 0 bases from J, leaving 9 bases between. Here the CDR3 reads CSARGPAANYGYTF. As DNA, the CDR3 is TGCAGTGCTAGAGGCCCAGCAGCTAACTATGGCTACACCTTC.

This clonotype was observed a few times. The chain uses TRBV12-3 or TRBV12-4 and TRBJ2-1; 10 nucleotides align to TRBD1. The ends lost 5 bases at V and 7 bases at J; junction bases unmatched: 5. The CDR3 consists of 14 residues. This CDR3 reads CASSGLGQGNEQFF. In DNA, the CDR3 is TGTGCCAGCAGTGGCTTGGGACAGGGGAATGAGCAGTTCTTC.

The DNA of the CDR3 is TGTGCCAGCAGCCTTTTGGTTGGGGCGGGACAGGGGAGTAACACTGAAGCTTTCTTT. Its translation is CASSLLVGAGQGSNTEAFF. The chain has TRBV7-8 and TRBJ1-1, with 10 bases aligning to TRBD1. Germline CDR1 and CDR2: SGHVS and FQNEAQ. V gave up 5 bases and J gave up 2 bases; unmatched junction bases: 17. CDR3 size: 19 residues. Using reference TRBV7-8 and TRBJ1-1 for the parts outside the CDR3, the full variable domain is GAGVSQSPRYKVAKRGQDVALRCDPISGHVSLFWYQQALGQGPEFLTYFQNEAQLDKSGLPSDRFFAERPEGSVSTLKIQRTQQEDSAVYLCASSLLVGAGQGSNTEAFFGQGTRLTVV.

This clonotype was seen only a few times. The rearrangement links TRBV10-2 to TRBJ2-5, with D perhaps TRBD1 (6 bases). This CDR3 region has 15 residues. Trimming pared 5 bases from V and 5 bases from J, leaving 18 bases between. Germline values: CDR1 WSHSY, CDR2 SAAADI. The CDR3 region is CASSFSRGSWETQYF. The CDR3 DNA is TGCGCCAGCAGTTTTTCCAGGGGTTCGTGGGAGACCCAGTACTTC.

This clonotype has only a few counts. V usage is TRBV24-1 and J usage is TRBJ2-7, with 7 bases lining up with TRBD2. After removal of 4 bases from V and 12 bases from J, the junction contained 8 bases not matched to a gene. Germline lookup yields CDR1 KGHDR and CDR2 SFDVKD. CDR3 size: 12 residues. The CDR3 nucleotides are TGTGCCACCAGTGACCAAGGGAGGGACCTGTACTTC. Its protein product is CATSDQGRDLYF.

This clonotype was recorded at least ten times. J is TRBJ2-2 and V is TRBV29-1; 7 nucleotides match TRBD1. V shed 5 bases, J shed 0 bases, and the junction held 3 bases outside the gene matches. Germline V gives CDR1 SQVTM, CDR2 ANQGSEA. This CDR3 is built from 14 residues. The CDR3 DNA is TGCAGCGTTTCCGGGACAGCGAACACCGGGGAGCTGTTTTTT. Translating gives CSVSGTANTGELFF.

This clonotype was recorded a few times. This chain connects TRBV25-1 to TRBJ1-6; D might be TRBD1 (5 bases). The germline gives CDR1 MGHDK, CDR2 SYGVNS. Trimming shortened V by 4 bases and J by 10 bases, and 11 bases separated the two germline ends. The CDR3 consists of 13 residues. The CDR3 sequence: CASSGQGNSPLHF. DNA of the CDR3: TGTGCCAGCAGTGGCCAGGGCAACTCACCCCTCCACTTT. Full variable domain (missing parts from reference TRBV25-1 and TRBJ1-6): EADIYQTPRYLVIGTGKKITLECSQTMGHDKMYWYQQDPGMELHLIHYSYGVNSTEKGDLSSESTVSRIRTEHFPLTLESARPSHTSQYLCASSGQGNSPLHFGNGTRLTVT.

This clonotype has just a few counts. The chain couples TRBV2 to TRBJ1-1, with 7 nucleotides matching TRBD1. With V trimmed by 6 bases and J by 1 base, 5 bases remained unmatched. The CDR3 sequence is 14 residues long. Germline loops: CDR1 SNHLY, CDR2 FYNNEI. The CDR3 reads CASSSRTGNTEAFF. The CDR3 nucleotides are TGTGCCAGCAGCTCTAGGACAGGGAACACTGAAGCTTTCTTT.

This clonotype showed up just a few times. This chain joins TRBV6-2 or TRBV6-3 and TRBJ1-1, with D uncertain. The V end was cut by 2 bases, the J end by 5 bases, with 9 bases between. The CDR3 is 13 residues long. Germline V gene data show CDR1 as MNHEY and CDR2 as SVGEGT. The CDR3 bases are TGTGCCAGCAGTTACGACACCAGGACTGAAGCTTTCTTT. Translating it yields CASSYDTRTEAFF.

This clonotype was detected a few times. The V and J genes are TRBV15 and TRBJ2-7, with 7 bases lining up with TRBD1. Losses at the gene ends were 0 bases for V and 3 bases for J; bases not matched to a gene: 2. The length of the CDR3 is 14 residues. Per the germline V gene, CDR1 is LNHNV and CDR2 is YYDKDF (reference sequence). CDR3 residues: CATSRDWDSYEQYF. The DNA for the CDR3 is TGTGCCACCAGCAGAGATTGGGACAGCTACGAGCAGTACTTC.

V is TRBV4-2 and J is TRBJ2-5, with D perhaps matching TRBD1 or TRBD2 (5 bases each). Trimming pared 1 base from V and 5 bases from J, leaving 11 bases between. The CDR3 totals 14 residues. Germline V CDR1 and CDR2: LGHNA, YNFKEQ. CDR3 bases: TGTGCCAGCAGCCAAGGTGGGACCGTGGAGACCCAGTACTTC. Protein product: CASSQGGTVETQYF.

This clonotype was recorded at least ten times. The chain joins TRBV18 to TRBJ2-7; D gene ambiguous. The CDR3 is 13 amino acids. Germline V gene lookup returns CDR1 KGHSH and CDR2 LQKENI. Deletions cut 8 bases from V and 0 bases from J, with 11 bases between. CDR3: CASSPPSSYEQYF. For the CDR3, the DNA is TGTGCCAGCAGTCCCCCAAGCTCCTACGAGCAGTACTTC.

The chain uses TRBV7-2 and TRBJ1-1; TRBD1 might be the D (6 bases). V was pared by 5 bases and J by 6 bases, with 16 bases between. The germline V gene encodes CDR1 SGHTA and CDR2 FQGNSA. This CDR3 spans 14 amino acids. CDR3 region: CASSTNRAPSEAFF. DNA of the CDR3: TGTGCCAGCAGCACCAACAGGGCGCCTTCTGAAGCTTTCTTT. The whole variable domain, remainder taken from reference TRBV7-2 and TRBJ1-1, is GAGVSQSPSNKVTEKGKDVELRCDPISGHTALYWYRQSLGQGLEFLIYFQGNSAPDKSGLPSDRFSAERTGGSVSTLTIQRTQQEDSAVYLCASSTNRAPSEAFFGQGTRLTVV.

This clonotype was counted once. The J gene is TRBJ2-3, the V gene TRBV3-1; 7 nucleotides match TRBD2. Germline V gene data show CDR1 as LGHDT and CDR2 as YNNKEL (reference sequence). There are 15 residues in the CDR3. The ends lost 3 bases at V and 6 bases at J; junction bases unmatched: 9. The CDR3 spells CASSHTGGSLDTQYF. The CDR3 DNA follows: TGTGCCAGCAGCCATACCGGGGGGTCCCTTGATACGCAGTATTTT.

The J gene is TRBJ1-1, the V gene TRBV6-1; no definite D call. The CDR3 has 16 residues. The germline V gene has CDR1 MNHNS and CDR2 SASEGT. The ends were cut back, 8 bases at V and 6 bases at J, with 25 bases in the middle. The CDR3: CASFKDLEGTWSEAFF. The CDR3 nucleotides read TGTGCCAGCTTCAAGGACCTGGAGGGAACTTGGTCTGAAGCTTTCTTT.

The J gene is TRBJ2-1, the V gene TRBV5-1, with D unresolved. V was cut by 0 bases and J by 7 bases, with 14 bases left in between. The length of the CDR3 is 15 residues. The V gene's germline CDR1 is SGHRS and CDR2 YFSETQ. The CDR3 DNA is TGCGCCAGCAGCTTGGCCCCCTCTATAGGTAATGAGCAGTTCTTC. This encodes CASSLAPSIGNEQFF.

Here the CDR3 reads CASSPYTGIGLVNEQFF. CDR3 in DNA: TGTGCCAGCTCACCTTACACAGGGATTGGATTGGTCAATGAGCAGTTCTTC. The chain recombines TRBV18 with TRBJ2-1; TRBD1 is a possible D gene (6 bases). The germline gives CDR1 KGHSH, CDR2 LQKENI. V was trimmed by 3 bases and J by 6 bases, leaving 21 bases between them. This CDR3 comprises 17 residues.